A single sample is the source of the 27 T cell receptor beta chains below, sequenced in a study of regulatory T cells in long-lasting Graves disease. Construction of the TCR beta libraries employed iRepertoire HTBI primers in conjunction with Arm-PCR of CDR3 regions. One entry per CDR3 protein results from TCRdb running MiXCR on the multiplex PCR reads. The table records about 520,000 distinct CDR3 sequences, around 12% of them present only once. Documented time point: newly diagnosed GD, antithyroid drugs for less than 3 months. Researchers made the TCR library from RNA that was extracted from PBMCs. This sample also appeared in a second study, on T cells in Graves' hyperthyroidism and ophthalmopathy.

This specimen consisted of peripheral blood mononuclear cells (PBMCs), obtained at new diagnosis, from a patient treated with antithyroid drugs. Receptors were obtained from a woman under 40 with Graves disease.

The chain uses TRBV29-1 and TRBJ2-7; 9 bases map to TRBD2. The CDR3 consists of 14 residues. Looked up from germline, CDR1 is SQVTM and CDR2 is ANQGSEA. The ends lost 5 bases at V and 7 bases at J; junction bases unmatched: 12. CDR3 sequence reads: CSVTRLADYNEQYF. CDR3 bases: TGCAGCGTTACGCGACTAGCGGACTACAATGAGCAGTACTTC.

This clonotype was seen a few times. V usage is TRBV3-1 and J usage is TRBJ1-6; D ambiguous. The V and J ends lost 2 bases and 6 bases respectively, with 5 bases between them. The CDR3 runs 13 residues. Per the germline V gene, CDR1 is LGHDT and CDR2 is YNNKEL (reference sequence). CDR3 loop: CASSQRSNSPLHF. The CDR3 nucleotides read TGTGCCAGCAGCCAAAGAAGTAATTCACCCCTCCACTTT.

This clonotype has a handful of counts. The chain has TRBV7-6 and TRBJ2-1, with unresolved D. The CDR3 loop spans 14 amino acids. V was pared by 5 bases and J by 8 bases, with 16 bases between. CDR1 and CDR2 from the germline V gene are SGHVS and FNYEAQ. The CDR3 region has the DNA TGTGCCAGCAGCCAAGCCGCCCCCTTATATGAGCAGTTCTTC. Protein product: CASSQAAPLYEQFF. Full variable domain (rest looked up from reference TRBV7-6 and TRBJ2-1): GAGVSQSPRYKVTKRGQDVALRCDPISGHVSLYWYRQALGQGPEFLTYFNYEAQQDKSGLPNDRFSAERPEGSISTLTIQRTEQRDSAMYRCASSQAAPLYEQFFGPGTRLTVL.

Concerning this clonotype itself: Just one base apart from a much larger clone, this may be a read error. The V and J genes are TRBV24-1 and TRBJ2-1; the match to TRBD2 covers 11 bases. The V gene end was trimmed by 4 bases and the J gene end by 4 bases; junction bases not matched to a gene: 5. The CDR3 consists of 16 residues. CDR1 and CDR2 (germline): KGHDR, SFDVKD. The CDR3 sequence is CATSDPGTSGYNEQFF. The CDR3 DNA reads as TGTGCCACCAGTGACCCCGGGACTAGCGGATACAATGAGCAGTTCTTC.

The sample holds many counts of this clonotype. V gene TRBV27 combines with J gene TRBJ2-7; tentatively, D is TRBD1 or TRBD2 (6 bases each). This CDR3 has 13 amino acids. Trimming cost V 5 bases and J 4 bases, with 12 bases left between them. Germline values: CDR1 MNHEY, CDR2 SMNVEV (reference sequence). CDR3 bases: TGTGCCAGCAGTCAAGGGGGGCCTTACGAGCAGTACTTC. This encodes CASSQGGPYEQYF.

This clonotype was recorded at least ten times. V gene TRBV3-1 combines with J gene TRBJ2-2, with 7 nucleotides matching TRBD1. This CDR3 is built from 15 residues. Germline V gene lookup returns CDR1 LGHDT and CDR2 YNNKEL (reference sequence). V gave up 4 bases and J gave up 6 bases; unmatched junction bases: 8. CDR3 sequence reads: CASSPWDSLAGELFF. In DNA form, the CDR3 reads TGTGCCAGCAGCCCATGGGACAGTTTAGCCGGGGAGCTGTTTTTT.

The rearrangement joins TRBV20-1 to TRBJ2-1; 8 nucleotides agree with TRBD1. The CDR3 loop spans 20 amino acids. The germline CDR1 and CDR2 sequences are DFQATT and SNEGSKA (reference sequence). J was trimmed by 2 bases and V by 4 bases; bases with no gene match: 22. The CDR3 spells CSATIWLGRGGTGTYNEQFF. The CDR3 coding sequence is TGCAGTGCTACGATTTGGTTGGGGCGGGGCGGGACAGGAACCTACAATGAGCAGTTCTTC.

This clonotype was observed many times. The chain couples TRBV4-3 to TRBJ2-1, with D possibly matching TRBD1 (5 bases). The V and J ends lost 1 base and 8 bases respectively, with 9 bases between them. The CDR3 contains 13 residues. The V gene's germline CDR1 is LGHNA and CDR2 YSLEER. CDR3 DNA sequence: TGCGCCAGCAGCCAAGTTATAGGGGATGAGCAGTTCTTC. This gives the protein CASSQVIGDEQFF.

This clonotype was detected ten times or more. The chain links TRBV30 to TRBJ1-5; no clear D gene. The CDR3 runs 14 residues. Germline V lookup: CDR1 GTSNPN, CDR2 SVGIG (reference sequence). Trimming took 3 bases from V and 0 from J, leaving 9 bases between them. Here the CDR3 reads CAWSGRVSNQPQHF. CDR3 DNA sequence: TGTGCCTGGAGCGGTAGGGTTAGCAATCAGCCCCAGCATTTT.

This clonotype was found many times. The gene calls are TRBV7-2 and TRBJ1-2; 8 bases agree with TRBD1. There are 14 residues in the CDR3. Trimming removed 5 bases from V and 4 bases from J; junction bases left unmatched: 6. Germline CDR1 is SGHTA and CDR2 is FQGNSA. The CDR3 reads CASSLTQGAYGYTF. The CDR3 bases are TGTGCCAGCAGCCTAACCCAGGGGGCCTATGGCTACACCTTC.

This clonotype was observed at least ten times. CDR3 DNA sequence: TGTGCCTGGAGTGTCTGGGGGCGGGAGACCCAGTACTTC. Protein: CAWSVWGRETQYF. The chain uses TRBV30 and TRBJ2-5; TRBD1 might be the D (6 bases). This CDR3 region has 13 residues. Germline V gene sequence: CDR1 GTSNPN, CDR2 SVGIG (reference sequence). V dropped 0 bases and J dropped 5 bases, with 10 bases sitting between them.

This clonotype was counted at least ten times. V gene TRBV20-1 combines with J gene TRBJ1-6; a possible D gene is TRBD1 (5 bases). The CDR3 has 15 amino acids. Trimming took 0 bases from V and 8 from J, leaving 14 bases between them. The germline V gene encodes CDR1 DFQATT and CDR2 SNEGSKA (reference sequence). CDR3 DNA: TGCAGTGCTAGAGACCTATTAGGGACCTATTCACCCCTCCACTTT. It encodes CSARDLLGTYSPLHF.

This clonotype was seen many times. The CDR3 region has the DNA TGTGCCAGCAGCTCTGTCCCCGGTGGGACCCAGTACTTC. This codes for CASSSVPGGTQYF. V and J are TRBV13 and TRBJ2-5; D is uncertain. Trimming pared 4 bases from V and 7 bases from J, leaving 13 bases between. This CDR3 has 13 residues. CDR1 is PRHDT, CDR2 FYEKMQ, per germline (reference sequence).

This clonotype was seen many times. The rearrangement uses TRBV18 and TRBJ2-1; D is uncertain. Trimming shortened V by 4 bases and J by 0 bases, and 13 bases separated the two germline ends. CDR1 and CDR2 (germline): KGHSH, LQKENI. The CDR3 consists of 16 residues. The CDR3 sequence is CASSLTLGGSYNEQFF. In nucleotides, the CDR3 is TGTGCCAGCTCACTTACCCTCGGCGGCTCCTACAATGAGCAGTTCTTC.

Ten or more counts support this clonotype. A junction boundary mismatches the germline segment, possibly from a read error. V and J are TRBV5-1 and TRBJ2-2, with TRBD2 identical over 8 bases. CDR3 length equals 14 residues. CDR1 and CDR2 from the germline V gene are SGHRS and YFSETQ. The CDR3 nucleotides are TGTGCCAGCAGTAGCGGGACGAACACCGGGGAGCTGTTTTTT. It codes for CASSSGTNTGELFF.

There are many counts of this clonotype. The J gene is TRBJ2-1, the V gene TRBV28, with unresolved D. This CDR3 is 11 amino acids long. V dropped 3 bases and J dropped 9 bases, with 6 bases sitting between them. Germline CDR1 is MDHEN and CDR2 is SYDVKM. CDR3 region: CASSFLREQFF. The CDR3 bases are TGTGCCAGCAGTTTCCTCCGTGAGCAGTTCTTC.

This clonotype was counted only a few times. This chain links TRBV13 with TRBJ2-7; no clear D. Germline CDR1 is PRHDT and CDR2 is FYEKMQ (reference sequence). CDR3 length: 13 amino acids. The ends were cut back, 8 bases at V and 4 bases at J, with 15 bases in the middle. CDR3 nucleotide sequence: TGTGCCAGCGGGTATGGGGAACCTTACGAGCAGTACTTC. Translation gives CASGYGEPYEQYF.

At least ten counts were recorded for this clonotype. The rearrangement uses TRBV11-2 and TRBJ2-6, with D possibly matching TRBD1 (6 bases). Germline V gene lookup returns CDR1 SGHAT and CDR2 FQNNGV. V was clipped by 2 bases and J by 0 bases, with 14 bases between them. This CDR3 has 18 amino acids. CDR3 in amino acids: CASSLSGQIPSGANVLTF. The CDR3 region has the DNA TGTGCCAGCAGCTTAAGTGGACAGATCCCCTCTGGGGCCAACGTCCTGACTTTC. The whole variable domain, filled in from reference TRBV11-2 and TRBJ2-6, reads EAGVAQSPRYKIIEKRQSVAFWCNPISGHATLYWYQQILGQGPKLLIQFQNNGVVDDSQLPKDRFSAERLKGVDSTLKIQPAKLEDSAVYLCASSLSGQIPSGANVLTFGAGSRLTVL.

The chain recombines TRBV7-2 with TRBJ2-3; perhaps TRBD2 as D (6 bases). Germline values: CDR1 SGHTA, CDR2 FQGNSA. The V gene lost 6 bases and the J gene lost 2 bases, with 18 bases spanning the gap. This CDR3 spans 16 amino acids. CDR3 residues: CASSPSLALATDTQYF. DNA for the CDR3: TGTGCCAGCAGTCCGAGCCTAGCGTTGGCCACAGATACGCAGTATTTT. The full variable domain, its missing parts supplied by reference TRBV7-2 and TRBJ2-3, is GAGVSQSPSNKVTEKGKDVELRCDPISGHTALYWYRQSLGQGLEFLIYFQGNSAPDKSGLPSDRFSAERTGGSVSTLTIQRTQQEDSAVYLCASSPSLALATDTQYFGPGTRLTVL.

This clonotype showed up many times. The rearrangement links TRBV6-1 to TRBJ1-6; no clear D gene. CDR3 length equals 11 residues. The V end was cut by 3 bases, the J end by 10 bases, with 4 bases between. Germline CDR1 reads MNHNS; CDR2 reads SASEGT. Here the CDR3 DNA reads TGTGCCAGCAGTGACGACTCACCCCTCCACTTT. This translates into CASSDDSPLHF.

This clonotype was counted at least ten times. This chain connects TRBV19 to TRBJ1-1; a possible D gene is TRBD1 (5 bases). The germline V and J ends were trimmed by 6 bases and 6 bases, with 11 bases remaining between them. This CDR3 is 12 amino acids long. Germline V lookup: CDR1 LNHDA, CDR2 SQIVND (reference sequence). CDR3 loop: CASSPWGAEAFF. Here the CDR3 DNA reads TGTGCCAGTAGCCCCTGGGGGGCTGAAGCTTTCTTT.

In DNA, the CDR3 is TGTGCCAGCAGCTTAGTGCGGGGGCTAGCGGGAGGGCCGGGTGAGCAGTTCTTC. It specifies CASSLVRGLAGGPGEQFF. The chain joins TRBV11-2 to TRBJ2-1, with TRBD2 matching over 12 bases. The trim removed 1 base at V and 9 bases at J, leaving 13 bases unmatched. This CDR3 contains 18 residues. Germline assignment: CDR1 SGHAT and CDR2 FQNNGV.

The chain is built from TRBV2 and TRBJ1-4; D not resolved. This CDR3 spans 13 amino acids. Germline V gene sequence: CDR1 SNHLY, CDR2 FYNNEI. Trimming removed 5 bases at V and 3 bases at J, with 7 bases between. The CDR3 sequence is CASSTVPNEKLFF. The CDR3 DNA sequence: TGTGCCAGCAGTACGGTTCCTAATGAAAAACTGTTTTTT.

This clonotype was counted at least ten times. The chain combines TRBV27 with TRBJ2-3; D is perhaps TRBD2 (6 bases). The CDR3 is 15 residues long. The germline V and J ends were trimmed by 1 base and 4 bases, with 12 bases remaining between them. The V gene's germline CDR1 is MNHEY and CDR2 SMNVEV (reference sequence). This CDR3 reads CASSLWAGPPDTQYF. The CDR3 DNA reads TGTGCCAGCAGTTTATGGGCGGGGCCCCCAGATACGCAGTATTTT.

This chain uses TRBV10-3 with TRBJ2-1, with 9 bases identical to TRBD2. This CDR3 region has 16 residues. Per the germline V gene, CDR1 is ENHRY and CDR2 is SYGVKD. V dropped 0 bases and J dropped 5; count of bases not matched to a gene: 5. This CDR3 is CAISESASGENNEQFF. The CDR3 DNA reads TGTGCCATCAGTGAGTCTGCTAGCGGGGAGAACAATGAGCAGTTCTTC.

Ten or more counts support this clonotype. The V and J genes are TRBV5-6 and TRBJ2-3; 7 nucleotides agree with TRBD2. CDR3 length equals 16 residues. Germline trimming cut 1 base from V and 3 bases from J; bases unmatched to any gene: 8. Germline V gives CDR1 SGHDT, CDR2 YYEEEE. The CDR3 coding sequence is TGTGCCAGCAGCTTGCTGCGGGAGAGGTTGACAGATACGCAGTATTTT. This translates into CASSLLRERLTDTQYF.

This clonotype appeared many times. Here the CDR3 reads CASSRTGWANTEAFF. The CDR3 DNA is TGTGCCAGCAGCCGGACAGGTTGGGCGAACACTGAAGCTTTCTTT. J is TRBJ1-1 and V is TRBV12-3 or TRBV12-4; TRBD1 matches 7 bases. CDR3 size: 15 residues. Trimming at V came to 6 bases and at J to 1 base, leaving 8 bases not matched to a gene.